This paragraph reports one T cell receptor (beta chain). Primers for the PCR totalled 60 Vbeta and 13 Jbeta. TCRdb's table, derived via immunoSEQ multiplex PCR, lists solely in-frame clones and lacks some. This sample carries 160,000 or so clones, around 85% of them seen once, and the ten largest clones take about 0.93%. This sample stems from a study of cytomegalovirus exposure and HLA in healthy donors. CDR1 is GTSNPN and CDR2 is SVGIG in the germline V gene (reference sequence). After removal of 3 bases from V and 0 bases from J, the junction contained 4 bases not matched to a gene. The CDR3 is made up of 15 amino acids.

Source material: PBMCs. This rearrangement joins TRBV30 to TRBJ2-2; TRBD1 matches at 7 bases. The receptor's source is a woman between 25 and 40 years old in good health and CMV-seronegative. Here the CDR3 DNA reads TGTGCCTGGAGGGACAGGTGGACGAACACCGGGGAGCTGTTTTTT. Protein sequence: CAWRDRWTNTGELFF.